The clone carrying this T cell receptor beta chain was seen more than once but under ten times. Antigen: not known. Researchers made TCR cDNA using 5'RACE template switching, and this step added a universal primer site and UMIs. MiXCR, applied by TCRdb to the 5' RACE reads, yields one record per CDR3 protein. Among approximately 580,000 distinct CDR3 sequences listed, roughly a sixth were seen once. This sample was included in a study of T cells after yellow fever vaccination. Whole-study results and caveats: Sorted repertoires could include abundant contaminating clonotypes from bulk cells. The secondary response peaked faster, at day 5 versus 15, but was weaker.

The source material was PBMCs, sampled 5 days after the first yellow fever vaccination. The receptor's source is a man between 18 and 29 years old who received the YFV17D yellow fever vaccine.

The CDR3 DNA reads as TGTGCCAGCAGTTACGAGGCGGGGGGGCGGACCGGGGAGCTGTTTTTT. Encoded protein: CASSYEAGGRTGELFF. The chain couples TRBV6-5 to TRBJ2-2, with 9 bases matching TRBD2. J lost 5 bases, V lost 2 bases, and 6 bases had no gene match. CDR3 length equals 16 residues. CDR1 is MNHEY and CDR2 is SVGAGI in the germline V gene.